These T cell receptor beta chains were read from a single sample in a study of cytomegalovirus exposure and HLA in healthy donors. The repertoire was sequenced with immunoSEQ multiplex PCR; TCRdb's copy has only in-frame clones and lacks some. Altogether about 150,000 clones are present, approximately 80% being singletons, with the ten largest covering around 2%. Sequencing was performed on PBMCs. The receptor set was obtained from a man aged 25-45 years in good health and CMV-seronegative. Both conserved end residues are trimmed from each CDR3. Rows give clone size only sometimes, using once, few, many, or a class for an expanded clone.

size,length,V,CDR3
NA,13,TRBV5-1,ASSSDKTINNEQF
NA,10,TRBV5-5,ANSLHSYEQY
NA,14,TRBV2,ASSGLEVIPGYGYT
few,17,TRBV27,ASSLSWLRDREGVGELF
NA,13,TRBV6-5,ASSYSGTSGETQY
NA,14,TRBV6-5,ASSYSTGQGGNTIY
NA,12,TRBV7-8,ASSLSPQTGTQY
NA,14,TRBV5-6,ASSLRTSGTNNEQF
NA,13,TRBV10-3,AISDELAGGGEQY
NA,9,TRBV28,ASSSHYEQY
NA,14,TRBV23-1,ASSHMTGQAKNIQY
few,18,TRBV2,ASPPRPGTGLGGSTDTQY
NA,13,TRBV10-1,ASSDKKKTAYEQY
few,14,TRBV29-1,SVVQAGPGLTYEQY
few,12,TRBV6-5,ASSSQGIFYEQY
NA,13,TRBV11-2,ASSLWGPSTDTQY
NA,16,TRBV11-2,ASSLDLRTGVLSYEQY
NA,13,TRBV25-1,ASSDTIGLQETQY
few,13,TRBV6-5,ASSLRTGAVGGYT
few,13,TRBV5-6,ASSLVRVQEGEQY
NA,12,TRBV4-1,ASSGTGQSYEQY
NA,12,TRBV7-2,ASSLEGVPYEQY
NA,16,TRBV5-6,ASSSATGTSGRMDTQY
once,12,TRBV13,ASSFMDRGTEAF
NA,12,TRBV19,ASSRGVFNYGYT
NA,9,TRBV27,ASSLYNEQF
NA,14,TRBV4-1,ASSQAVGGSFDEQF
NA,10,TRBV9,AVTGEPYEQY
NA,13,TRBV5-1,ASSRGPDSYNEQF
NA,13,TRBV28,ASSLPRDWSYEQY
NA,14,TRBV7-2,ASSLVAGLANYGYT
NA,14,TRBV10-3,AISGSRGTDQETQY
NA,15,TRBV21-1,ASSTKYVRTGAHEQY
NA,12,TRBV6-1,ASSEPGVGNTIY
NA,14,TRBV5-1,ASSLVLAGGPDEQF